This T cell receptor (beta chain) was sequenced during a study of graft-versus-host responses after intestinal transplantation. Turning to the study itself: Anti-thymocyte globulin induction, then tacrolimus and steroids for two to four years, went to all recipients.

CDR1 and CDR2 from the germline V gene are LNHDA and SQIVND (reference sequence). Trimming took off 7 bases at V and 0 bases at J, with 2 bases between the two ends. The CDR3 has 11 amino acids. Data came from immunoSEQ multiplex PCR; TCRdb stores just in-frame clones and leaves some out. The table shows approximately 14,000 clones, with around 69% occurring only once. Tissue processing of the graft released intraepithelial and lamina propria lymphocytes from it. The chain links TRBV19 to TRBJ2-3; unclear D gene. This TCR was recovered from a human patient who received an intestinal transplant, so some T cells may come from the graft donor. The source material was ileum tissue, sampled 16 days after intestinal transplant. This CDR3 reads CASTSTDTQYF. The CDR3 region has the DNA TGTGCCAGTACTAGCACAGATACGCAGTATTTT.